This TCR beta chain stems from a study of shared clonotypes between healthy human individuals. CD4+ cells yielded CD45RA+ naive and CD45RA-negative memory subsets. Comments on this clone: Its antigen is undetermined.

General observations from the study: Depth of sequencing was expected to influence donor clonotype sharing. Estimated richness values were generally larger in naive subsets than in memory subsets.

About 30,000 T cell genomes, or about 0.2 ug DNA, went into the sorted-subset replicate PCRs. Assay used: immunoSEQ multiplex PCR; TCRdb lists only in-frame clones, some missing. The sample holds about 2.4 million clones; approximately 94% are singletons and the top ten take roughly 0.36%. Material: naive CD4+ T cells from PBMCs. Described subset: CD45RA+ positively selected. This clonotype was sampled from a man between 18 and 35 years old in good health. Some clones in this sample may be carry-over from other donors' samples.

CDR3 region: CAWSVVGGRVTGQYF. In DNA form, the CDR3 reads TGTGCCTGGAGTGTAGTAGGCGGGCGGGTTACCGGGCAGTACTTC. The rearrangement links TRBV30 to TRBJ2-7, with D maybe TRBD2 (5 bases). Germline V gene lookup returns CDR1 GTSNPN and CDR2 SVGIG (reference sequence). V lost 0 bases and J lost 9, with 21 bases in between. The CDR3 contains 15 residues.